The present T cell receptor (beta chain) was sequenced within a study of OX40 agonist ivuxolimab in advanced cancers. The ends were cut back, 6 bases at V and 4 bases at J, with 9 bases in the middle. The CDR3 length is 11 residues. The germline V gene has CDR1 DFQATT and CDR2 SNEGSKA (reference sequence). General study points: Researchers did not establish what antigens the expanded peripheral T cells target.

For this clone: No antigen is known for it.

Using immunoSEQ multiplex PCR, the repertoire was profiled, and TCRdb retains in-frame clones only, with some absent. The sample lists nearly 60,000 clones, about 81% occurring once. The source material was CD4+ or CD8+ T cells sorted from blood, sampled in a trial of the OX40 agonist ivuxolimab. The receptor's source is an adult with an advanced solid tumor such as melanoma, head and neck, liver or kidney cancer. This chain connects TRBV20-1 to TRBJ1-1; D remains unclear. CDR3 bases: TGCAGTGCGTTGCGCGGCACTGAAGCTTTCTTT. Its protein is CSALRGTEAFF.